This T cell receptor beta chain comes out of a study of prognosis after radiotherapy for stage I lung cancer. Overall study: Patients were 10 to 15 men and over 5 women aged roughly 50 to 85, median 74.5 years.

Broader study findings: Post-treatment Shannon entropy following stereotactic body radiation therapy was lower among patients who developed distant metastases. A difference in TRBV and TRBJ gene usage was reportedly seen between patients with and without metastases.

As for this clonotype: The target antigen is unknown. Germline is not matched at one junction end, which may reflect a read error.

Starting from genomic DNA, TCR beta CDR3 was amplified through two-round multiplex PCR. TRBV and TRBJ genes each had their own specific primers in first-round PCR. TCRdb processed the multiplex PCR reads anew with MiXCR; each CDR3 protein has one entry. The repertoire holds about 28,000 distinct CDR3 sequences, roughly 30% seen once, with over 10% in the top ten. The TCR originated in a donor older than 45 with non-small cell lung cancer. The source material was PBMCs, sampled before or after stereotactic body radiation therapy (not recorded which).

The CDR3 DNA follows: TGTGCCACTAGCAGAGACATTTCGTCCTCGGGGCAGTTCTTC. Its protein is CATSRDISSSGQFF. The chain combines TRBV15 with TRBJ2-1; D is uncertain. CDR1 is LNHNV, CDR2 YYDKDF, per germline (reference sequence). This CDR3 comprises 14 residues. Based on the CDR3 plus reference TRBV15 and TRBJ2-1, the full variable domain is DAMVIQNPRYQVTQFGKPVTLSCSQTLNHNVMYWYQQKSSQAPKLLFHYYDKDFNNEADTPDNFQSRRPNTSFCFLDIRSPGLGDTAMYLCATSRDISSSGQFFGPGTRLTVL.